The 17 T cell receptor beta chains listed next were all sequenced from one sample in a study of cytomegalovirus exposure and HLA in healthy donors. Use of 60 Vbeta and 13 Jbeta primers characterized the PCR. Assay used: immunoSEQ multiplex PCR; TCRdb lists only in-frame clones, some missing. The sample has hundreds of thousands of clones, around 90% seen once; the top ten hold roughly 2.3%. The sequenced sample was PBMCs. Receptors originate from a woman under 30 in good health and CMV-seronegative.

This clone was observed a handful of times. The rearrangement joins TRBV10-2 to TRBJ1-1, with a possible D match to TRBD1 (5 bases). V was trimmed by 8 bases and J by 8 bases, leaving 12 bases between them. The CDR3 totals 11 residues. CDR1 and CDR2 (germline): WSHSY, SAAADI. The CDR3 bases are TGCGCCAGCCAAGGGGCGGCGGAAGCTTTCTTT. This sequence encodes CASQGAAEAFF.

The V call is TRBV9, the J call TRBJ2-5; 8 bases are shared with TRBD2. CDR1 SGDLS and CDR2 YYNGEE come from the germline V gene. The CDR3 is 15 residues long. V was clipped by 2 bases and J by 5 bases; unmatched bases: 8. CDR3 in DNA: TGTGCCAGCAGCGTGGTCGGGACTAGTTTCGAGACCCAGTACTTC. It is translated as CASSVVGTSFETQYF. Drawing the rest from reference TRBV9 and TRBJ2-5, the complete variable domain is DSGVTQTPKHLITATGQRVTLRCSPRSGDLSVYWYQQSLDQGLQFLIQYYNGEERAKGNILERFSAQQFPDLHSELNLSSLELGDSALYFCASSVVGTSFETQYFGPGTRLLVL.

This clone was seen a handful of times. The rearrangement uses TRBV28 and TRBJ2-4, with 8 bases identical to TRBD1. From germline, CDR1 is MDHEN and CDR2 SYDVKM. After removal of 6 bases from V and 7 bases from J, the junction contained 5 bases not matched to a gene. This CDR3 contains 13 residues. CDR3 DNA sequence: TGTGCCAGCAGGAACGGACAGGGTAACATTCAGTACTTC. Protein product: CASRNGQGNIQYF.

The chain has TRBV23-1 and TRBJ1-5; 10 bases map to TRBD1. TRBV23-1 falls under the ORF class, with uncertain function. The CDR3 runs to 15 residues. The V gene end was trimmed by 8 bases and the J gene end by 7 bases; junction bases not matched to a gene: 11. CDR3 DNA sequence: TGCGCCAGCTTCTCCCGGGACAGGGGACGGCAGCCCCAGCATTTT. This encodes CASFSRDRGRQPQHF.

The chain links TRBV27 to TRBJ1-2; D is uncertain. The CDR3 loop spans 13 amino acids. Trimming left V 2 bases short and J 1 base short, with 5 bases between. Germline-derived CDR1 and CDR2 are MNHEY and SMNVEV (reference sequence). The CDR3 bases are TGTGCCAGCAGTTTAGCGATTAACTATGGCTACACCTTC. Protein product: CASSLAINYGYTF.

The chain carries TRBV30 and TRBJ1-5; D gene ambiguous. This CDR3 is built from 12 residues. Germline V gives CDR1 GTSNPN, CDR2 SVGIG (reference sequence). Between the trimmed V and J ends, which lost 7 bases and 3 bases, there was a span of 10 bases. The CDR3 coding sequence is TGTGCCTCGGGAGGAAACAATCAGCCCCAGCATTTT. It yields the protein CASGGNNQPQHF.

Only one count was recorded for this clone. The same CDR3 arises from other DNA sequences in this sample as well. The rearrangement uses TRBV5-4 and TRBJ1-1, with 7 nucleotides matching TRBD1. CDR3 length: 13 residues. The trim removed 4 bases at V and 4 bases at J, leaving 4 bases unmatched. CDR1 is SGHNT and CDR2 is YYREEE in the germline V gene (reference sequence). The CDR3: CASSLGGGTEAFF. The CDR3 coding sequence is TGTGCCAGCAGCCTAGGGGGCGGCACTGAAGCTTTCTTT.

The chain links TRBV2 to TRBJ1-1, with 9 nucleotides matching TRBD1. Germline trimming cut 6 bases from V and 5 bases from J; bases unmatched to any gene: 4. The CDR3 runs 13 residues. Germline V CDR1 and CDR2: SNHLY, FYNNEI. The CDR3 DNA sequence: TGTGCCAGCAGGAAGACAGGGGGGACTGAAGCTTTCTTT. It is translated as CASRKTGGTEAFF.

J is TRBJ1-6 and V is TRBV7-6, with D tentatively TRBD1 (6 bases). The CDR3 is made up of 14 amino acids. Germline assignment: CDR1 SGHVS and CDR2 FNYEAQ. The V end was cut by 5 bases, the J end by 4 bases, with 9 bases between. The CDR3 sequence: CASSQGGYNSPLHF. The CDR3 DNA is TGTGCCAGCAGCCAAGGGGGTTATAATTCACCCCTCCACTTT. The entire variable domain, with the rest obtained from reference TRBV7-6 and TRBJ1-6, is as follows: GAGVSQSPRYKVTKRGQDVALRCDPISGHVSLYWYRQALGQGPEFLTYFNYEAQQDKSGLPNDRFSAERPEGSISTLTIQRTEQRDSAMYRCASSQGGYNSPLHFGNGTRLTVT.

The V gene is TRBV5-4, the J gene TRBJ1-2; D might be TRBD1 (5 bases). CDR3 length: 13 residues. Trimming cost V 5 bases and J 8 bases, with 16 bases left between them. Germline assignment: CDR1 SGHNT and CDR2 YYREEE (reference sequence). The CDR3 DNA reads TGTGCCAGCAGTTATGAAGGGGCGAGGGGCTACACCTTC. Its protein is CASSYEGARGYTF.

Regarding this clone: One end of the junction fails to match germline, which may point to a read error. This chain links TRBV7-9 with TRBJ2-3, with 11 nucleotides matching TRBD2. The germline gives CDR1 SEHNR, CDR2 FQNEAQ (reference sequence). The CDR3 spans 16 residues. CDR3 nucleotides: TGTTCCAGCAGTTATCGACTAGCGGGGTCCACAGATACGCAGTATTTT. Protein sequence: CSSSYRLAGSTDTQYF.

This clone turned up a few times. The V call is TRBV19, the J call TRBJ2-7, with a tentative D call TRBD2 (5 bases). V was trimmed by 6 bases and J by 1 base, leaving 10 bases between them. The CDR3 runs to 13 residues. Looked up from germline, CDR1 is LNHDA and CDR2 is SQIVND (reference sequence). The CDR3 DNA sequence: TGTGCCAGTAGAACCTCGGGATCCTACGAGCAGTACTTC. Its protein product is CASRTSGSYEQYF.

The DNA of the CDR3 is TGTGCCAGCTCACTGCTTCCCGGGACAGGGGTGGAGACCCAGTACTTC. This translates into CASSLLPGTGVETQYF. V usage is TRBV18 and J usage is TRBJ2-5, with 10 nucleotides matching TRBD1. The V segment lost 4 bases and the J segment 5 bases; nucleotides outside the gene matches: 10. CDR1 is KGHSH, CDR2 LQKENI, per germline. The CDR3 is made up of 16 amino acids.

The chain carries TRBV1 and TRBJ2-3; the D call in the table, TRBD2, was not verified against the DNA. TRBV1 is an annotated pseudogene. This CDR3 region has 14 residues. In DNA, the CDR3 is TGCACCAGCTCCCGAGCGGGGGATACAGATACGCAGTATTTT. It codes for CTSSRAGDTDTQYF.

The V and J genes are TRBV10-1 and TRBJ2-5, with D possibly matching TRBD1 (6 bases). The closer fit of TRBJ2-7 to the DNA end suggests the J call may be wrong. Germline CDR1 reads WNHNN; CDR2 reads SYGVQD (reference sequence). CDR3 length: 14 residues. CDR3 loop: CASSESRGPYEQYF. The CDR3 DNA reads as TGCGCCAGCAGTGAGTCCAGGGGCCCCTACGAGCAGTACTTC.

This rearrangement joins TRBV9 to TRBJ1-1, with D possibly matching TRBD1 (6 bases). The germline CDR1 and CDR2 sequences are SGDLS and YYNGEE. The CDR3 length is 16 residues. With 1 base removed from V and 3 bases from J, the gap between germline ends came to 16 bases. CDR3: CASSVNRVGGDTEAFF. The CDR3 DNA reads as TGTGCCAGCAGCGTAAACAGGGTGGGAGGGGACACTGAAGCTTTCTTT.

The CDR3 loop reads CAWSDRGGVGNQPQHF. The CDR3 DNA sequence: TGTGCCTGGAGTGACAGGGGTGGGGTGGGCAATCAGCCCCAGCATTTT. The gene calls are TRBV30 and TRBJ1-5; TRBD1 matches at 7 bases. The germline gives CDR1 GTSNPN, CDR2 SVGIG (reference sequence). J lost 2 bases, V lost 1 base, and 8 bases had no gene match. The CDR3 is 16 residues long.